Following are 7 T cell receptor beta chains from one sample sequenced in a study of blood T cell repertoires in COVID-19. The method was immunoSEQ multiplex PCR; TCRdb's version includes in-frame clones alone and lacks a portion of them. Of under 150,000 clones listed, around 79% are singletons. Sequencing was performed on peripheral blood. Receptors were obtained from a man in his 60s with acute or convalescent COVID-19.

The gene calls are TRBV21-1 and TRBJ1-2; the tabulated D call, TRBD1, remains unverified against the DNA. TRBV21-1 is a listed pseudogene. This CDR3 spans 17 amino acids. CDR3 bases: TGTGCCAGCAGCAAGGGGGCCTCCCTGTTAGGGGCTAGAGGCTACACCTTC. This codes for CASSKGASLLGARGYTF.

The gene calls are TRBV4-1 and TRBJ1-3, with D possibly matching TRBD1 (5 bases). V lost 1 base, J lost 2 bases, and 9 bases lay in between. CDR3 length: 15 residues. CDR1 MGHRA and CDR2 YSYEKL come from the germline V gene. The CDR3 reads CASSQVGGTGNTIYF. Written as DNA, the CDR3 is TGCGCCAGCAGCCAAGTCGGGGGTACTGGAAACACCATATATTTT.

This clone was seen many times. The chain is built from TRBV27 and TRBJ2-3; 7 bases are a match to TRBD1. CDR3 length: 16 amino acids. CDR1 and CDR2 (germline): MNHEY, SMNVEV (reference sequence). Trimming at V came to 2 bases and at J to 0 bases, leaving 5 bases not matched to a gene. Here the CDR3 DNA reads TGTGCCAGCAGTTTAACAGGGGCCCCTAGCACAGATACGCAGTATTTT. It encodes CASSLTGAPSTDTQYF.

This rearrangement joins TRBV6-5 to TRBJ1-5, with D possibly being TRBD1 (6 bases). The CDR3 contains 16 residues. Trimming cost V 2 bases and J 1 base, with 12 bases left between them. The germline V gene encodes CDR1 MNHEY and CDR2 SVGAGI. CDR3 DNA: TGTGCCAGCAGTTACGCAGGGGTGGGGAGCAATCAGCCCCAGCATTTT. Translated: CASSYAGVGSNQPQHF.

The chain recombines TRBV25-1 with TRBJ2-1, with 8 bases matching TRBD1. The CDR3 spans 14 residues. With 8 bases clipped from V and 7 bases from J, the junction kept 10 bases outside the gene matches. The germline CDR1 and CDR2 sequences are MGHDK and SYGVNS. The CDR3 bases are TGTGCCAGCGCCGGACAGGGTCTCGGGAATGAGCAGTTCTTC. This gives the protein CASAGQGLGNEQFF.

This chain connects TRBV9 to TRBJ2-3; 16 nucleotides match TRBD2. CDR1 is SGDLS, CDR2 YYNGEE, per germline. J was trimmed by 6 bases and V by 0 bases; bases with no gene match: 13. CDR3 length: 20 amino acids. The chain's CDR3 is CASSVGPGTSGRARGDTQYF. CDR3 in DNA: TGTGCCAGCAGCGTAGGCCCCGGGACTAGCGGGAGGGCCCGGGGGGATACGCAGTATTTT.

The chain carries TRBV5-1 and TRBJ1-4, with a tentative D call TRBD1 (5 bases). V shed 0 bases and J shed 3 bases, with 9 bases lying between them. CDR3 length equals 15 residues. The germline V gene has CDR1 SGHRS and CDR2 YFSETQ. CDR3 nucleotide sequence: TGCGCCAGCAGCTTGGAAGGGGCGCCTAATGAAAAACTGTTTTTT. Amino acids: CASSLEGAPNEKLFF.